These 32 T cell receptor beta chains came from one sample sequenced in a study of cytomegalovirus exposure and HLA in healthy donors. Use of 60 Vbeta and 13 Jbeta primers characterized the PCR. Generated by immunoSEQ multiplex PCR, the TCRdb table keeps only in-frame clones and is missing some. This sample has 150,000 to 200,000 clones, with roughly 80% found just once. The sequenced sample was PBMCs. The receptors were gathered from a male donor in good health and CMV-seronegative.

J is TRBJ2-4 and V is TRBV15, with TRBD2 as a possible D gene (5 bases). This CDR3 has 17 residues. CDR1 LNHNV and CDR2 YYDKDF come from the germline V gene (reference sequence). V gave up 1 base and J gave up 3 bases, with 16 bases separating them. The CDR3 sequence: CATSRGPTPGFKNIQYF. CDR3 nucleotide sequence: TGTGCCACCAGCAGAGGACCTACTCCGGGATTCAAAAACATTCAGTACTTC.

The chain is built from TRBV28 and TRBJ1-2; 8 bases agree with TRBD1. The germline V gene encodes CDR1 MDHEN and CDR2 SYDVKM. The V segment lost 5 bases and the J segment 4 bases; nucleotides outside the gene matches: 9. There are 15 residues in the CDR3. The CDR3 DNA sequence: TGTGCCAGCAGTCGGGACAGGACTCAGACCTATGGCTACACCTTC. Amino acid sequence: CASSRDRTQTYGYTF.

The CDR3 DNA reads as TGCGCCAGCAGCTTGGCCCTCCCTAGCGGGGGCTACAATGAGCAGTTCTTC. This sequence encodes CASSLALPSGGYNEQFF. The genes are TRBV5-1 and TRBJ2-1; TRBD2 matches at 10 bases. Trimming at V came to 0 bases and at J to 3 bases, leaving 6 bases not matched to a gene. The CDR3 sequence is 17 residues long. The germline V gene has CDR1 SGHRS and CDR2 YFSETQ.

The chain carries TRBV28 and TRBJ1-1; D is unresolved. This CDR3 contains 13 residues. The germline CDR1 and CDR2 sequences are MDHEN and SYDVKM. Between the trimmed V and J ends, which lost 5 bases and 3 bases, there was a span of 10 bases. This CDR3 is CASSEGIYTEAFF. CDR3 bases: TGTGCCAGCAGTGAGGGAATTTACACTGAAGCTTTCTTT.

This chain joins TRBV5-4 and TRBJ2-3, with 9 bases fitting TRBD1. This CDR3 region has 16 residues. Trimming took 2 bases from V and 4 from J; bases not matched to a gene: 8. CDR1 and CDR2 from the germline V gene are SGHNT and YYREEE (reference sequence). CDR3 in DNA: TGTGCCAGCAGCTTATCCGGGACAGGGATTTCAGATACGCAGTATTTT. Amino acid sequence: CASSLSGTGISDTQYF.

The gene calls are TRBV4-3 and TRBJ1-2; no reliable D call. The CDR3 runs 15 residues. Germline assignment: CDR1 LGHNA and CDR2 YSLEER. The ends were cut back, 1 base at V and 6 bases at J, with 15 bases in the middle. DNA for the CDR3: TGCGCCAGCAGCCAAGCCGACGGGAGGGTCGATGGCTACACCTTC. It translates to CASSQADGRVDGYTF.

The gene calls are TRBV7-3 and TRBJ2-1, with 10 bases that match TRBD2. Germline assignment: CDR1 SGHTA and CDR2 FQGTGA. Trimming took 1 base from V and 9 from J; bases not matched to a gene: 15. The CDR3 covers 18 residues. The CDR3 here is CASSLMGPSGGHGSEQFF. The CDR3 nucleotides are TGTGCCAGCAGCTTAATGGGGCCTAGCGGGGGACATGGTAGTGAGCAGTTCTTC.

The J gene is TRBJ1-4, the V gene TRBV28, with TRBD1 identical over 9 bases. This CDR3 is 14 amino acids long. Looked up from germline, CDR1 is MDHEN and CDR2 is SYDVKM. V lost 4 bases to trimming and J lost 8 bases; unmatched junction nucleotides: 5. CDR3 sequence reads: CASSSQGAREKLFF. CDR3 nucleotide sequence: TGTGCCAGCAGTTCACAGGGGGCGCGAGAAAAACTGTTTTTT.

CDR3 in amino acids: CASSPSGRGMNTEAFF. CDR3 in DNA: TGTGCCAGCAGCCCCTCGGGCCGGGGAATGAACACTGAAGCTTTCTTT. The V call is TRBV7-9, the J call TRBJ1-1, with unresolved D. CDR3 length: 16 residues. V was pared by 5 bases and J by 0 bases, with 16 bases between. The germline CDR1 and CDR2 sequences are SEHNR and FQNEAQ (reference sequence).

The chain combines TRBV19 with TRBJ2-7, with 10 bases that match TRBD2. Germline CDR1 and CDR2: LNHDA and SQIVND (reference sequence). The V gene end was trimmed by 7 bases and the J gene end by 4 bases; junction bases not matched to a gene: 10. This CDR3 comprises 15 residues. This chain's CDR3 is CASTERSGRAYEQYF. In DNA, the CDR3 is TGTGCCAGTACCGAAAGGAGCGGGAGGGCTTACGAGCAGTACTTC.

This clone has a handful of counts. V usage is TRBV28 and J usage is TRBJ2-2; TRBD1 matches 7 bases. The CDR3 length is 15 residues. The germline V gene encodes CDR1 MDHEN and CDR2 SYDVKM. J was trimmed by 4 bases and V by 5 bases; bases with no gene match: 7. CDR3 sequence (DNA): TGTGCCAGCAGTCTAGACAGGGCTTTCACCGGGGAGCTGTTTTTT. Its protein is CASSLDRAFTGELFF.

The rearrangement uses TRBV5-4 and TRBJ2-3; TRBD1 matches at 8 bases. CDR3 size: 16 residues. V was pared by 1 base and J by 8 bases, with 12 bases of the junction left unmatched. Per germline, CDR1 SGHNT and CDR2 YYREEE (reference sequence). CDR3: CASSLMGRGLGGTQYF. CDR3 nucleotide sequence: TGTGCCAGCAGCTTGATGGGCAGGGGGCTAGGGGGTACGCAGTATTTT.

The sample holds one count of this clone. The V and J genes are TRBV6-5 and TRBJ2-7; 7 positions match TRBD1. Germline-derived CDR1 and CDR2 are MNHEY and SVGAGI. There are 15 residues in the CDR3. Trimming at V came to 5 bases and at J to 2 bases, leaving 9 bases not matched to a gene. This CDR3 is CASSLTGTVTYEQYF. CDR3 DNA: TGTGCCAGCAGTCTCACCGGGACAGTTACCTACGAGCAGTACTTC.

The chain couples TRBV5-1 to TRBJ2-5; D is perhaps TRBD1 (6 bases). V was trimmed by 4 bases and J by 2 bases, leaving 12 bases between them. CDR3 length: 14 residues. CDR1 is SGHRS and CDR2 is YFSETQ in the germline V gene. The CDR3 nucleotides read TGCGCCAGCAGCCCCGGACAGTATCAAGAGACCCAGTACTTC. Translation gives CASSPGQYQETQYF.

CDR3 sequence: CASSTQTQTYEQYF. The CDR3 DNA is TGCGCCAGTAGCACTCAAACACAGACCTACGAGCAGTACTTC. The J gene is TRBJ2-5, the V gene TRBV5-1, with D unclear. TRBJ2-7 matches the DNA end more closely, so the J call is doubtful. The CDR3 consists of 14 residues. Germline CDR1 is SGHRS and CDR2 is YFSETQ.

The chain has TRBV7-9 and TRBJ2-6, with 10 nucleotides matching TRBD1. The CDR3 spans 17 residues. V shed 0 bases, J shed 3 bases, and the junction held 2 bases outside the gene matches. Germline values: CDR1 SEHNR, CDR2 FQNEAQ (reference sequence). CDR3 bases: TGTGCCAGCAGCTTAGCGGACAGGGGGTATGGGGCCAACGTCCTGACTTTC. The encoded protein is CASSLADRGYGANVLTF.

CDR3 in amino acids: CASSVQGAMNEQFF. The CDR3 nucleotides are TGTGCCAGCAGCGTTCAGGGTGCGATGAATGAGCAGTTCTTC. This sequence joins TRBV9 and TRBJ2-1; perhaps TRBD1 as D (5 bases). The V end lost 2 bases, the J end lost 7 bases, and 13 bases lay between the germline ends. This CDR3 comprises 14 residues. Germline assignment: CDR1 SGDLS and CDR2 YYNGEE.

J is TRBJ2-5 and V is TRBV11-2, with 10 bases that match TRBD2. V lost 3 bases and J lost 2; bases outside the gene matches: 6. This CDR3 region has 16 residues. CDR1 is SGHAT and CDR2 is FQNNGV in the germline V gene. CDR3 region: CASSFKAGGAQETQYF. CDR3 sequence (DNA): TGTGCCAGCAGCTTCAAAGCGGGGGGGGCGCAAGAGACCCAGTACTTC.

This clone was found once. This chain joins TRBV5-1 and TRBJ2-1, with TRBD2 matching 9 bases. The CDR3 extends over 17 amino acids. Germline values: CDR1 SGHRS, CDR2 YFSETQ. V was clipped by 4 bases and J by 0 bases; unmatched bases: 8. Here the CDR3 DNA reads TGCGCCAGCAGCCCCACCCTAGCGGGAAGCTCCTACAATGAGCAGTTCTTC. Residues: CASSPTLAGSSYNEQFF.

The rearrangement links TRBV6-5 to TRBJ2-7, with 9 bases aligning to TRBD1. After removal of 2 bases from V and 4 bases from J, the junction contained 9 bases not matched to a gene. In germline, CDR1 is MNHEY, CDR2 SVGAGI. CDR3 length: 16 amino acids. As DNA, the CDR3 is TGTGCCAGCAGTTACCTAGGGGACAGGGCGTTTTACGAGCAGTACTTC. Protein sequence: CASSYLGDRAFYEQYF.

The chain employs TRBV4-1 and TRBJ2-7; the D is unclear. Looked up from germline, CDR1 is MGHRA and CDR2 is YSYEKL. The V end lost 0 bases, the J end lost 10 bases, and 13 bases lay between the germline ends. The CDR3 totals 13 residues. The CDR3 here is CASSQETMLAQYF. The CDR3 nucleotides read TGCGCCAGCAGCCAAGAAACGATGCTGGCCCAGTACTTC.

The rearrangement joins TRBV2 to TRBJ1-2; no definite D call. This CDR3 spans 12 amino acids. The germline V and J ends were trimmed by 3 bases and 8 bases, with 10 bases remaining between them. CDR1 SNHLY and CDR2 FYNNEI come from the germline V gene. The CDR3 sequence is CASSDEAPGYTF. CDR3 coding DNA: TGTGCCAGCAGTGATGAGGCTCCGGGCTACACCTTC.

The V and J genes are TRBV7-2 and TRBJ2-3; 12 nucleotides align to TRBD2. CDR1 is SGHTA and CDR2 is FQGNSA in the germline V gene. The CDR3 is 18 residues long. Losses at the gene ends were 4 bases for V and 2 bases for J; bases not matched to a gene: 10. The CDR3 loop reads CASSYQGLAGRATDTQYF. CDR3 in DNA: TGTGCCAGCAGCTACCAAGGACTAGCGGGGAGGGCCACAGATACGCAGTATTTT. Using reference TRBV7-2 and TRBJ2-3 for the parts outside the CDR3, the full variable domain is GAGVSQSPSNKVTEKGKDVELRCDPISGHTALYWYRQSLGQGLEFLIYFQGNSAPDKSGLPSDRFSAERTGGSVSTLTIQRTQQEDSAVYLCASSYQGLAGRATDTQYFGPGTRLTVL.

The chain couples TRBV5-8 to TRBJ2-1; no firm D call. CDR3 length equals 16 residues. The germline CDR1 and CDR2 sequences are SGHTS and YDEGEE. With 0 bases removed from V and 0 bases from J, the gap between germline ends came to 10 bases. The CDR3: CASSLVGVSSYNEQFF. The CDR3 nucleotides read TGTGCCAGCAGCTTGGTTGGAGTATCCTCCTACAATGAGCAGTTCTTC.

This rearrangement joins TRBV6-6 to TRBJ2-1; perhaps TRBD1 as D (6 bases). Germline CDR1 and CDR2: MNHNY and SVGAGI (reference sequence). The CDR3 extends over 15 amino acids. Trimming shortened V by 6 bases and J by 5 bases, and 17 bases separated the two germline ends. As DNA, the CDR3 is TGTGCCAGCAGGGGGGTCTTCGGACAGAACAATGAGCAGTTCTTC. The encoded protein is CASRGVFGQNNEQFF.

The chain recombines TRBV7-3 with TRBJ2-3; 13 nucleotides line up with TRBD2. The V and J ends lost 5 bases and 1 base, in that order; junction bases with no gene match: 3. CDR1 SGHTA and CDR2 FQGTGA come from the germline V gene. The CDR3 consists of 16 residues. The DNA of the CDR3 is TGTGCCAGCAGCCCTGGACTAGCGGGAGGCACAGATACGCAGTATTTT. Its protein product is CASSPGLAGGTDTQYF.

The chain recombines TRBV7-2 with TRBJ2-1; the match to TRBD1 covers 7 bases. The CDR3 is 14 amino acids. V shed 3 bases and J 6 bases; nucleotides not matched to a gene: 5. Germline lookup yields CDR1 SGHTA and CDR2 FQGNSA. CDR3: CASSLRGQRNEQFF. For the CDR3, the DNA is TGTGCCAGCAGCTTGAGGGGACAGCGCAATGAGCAGTTCTTC.

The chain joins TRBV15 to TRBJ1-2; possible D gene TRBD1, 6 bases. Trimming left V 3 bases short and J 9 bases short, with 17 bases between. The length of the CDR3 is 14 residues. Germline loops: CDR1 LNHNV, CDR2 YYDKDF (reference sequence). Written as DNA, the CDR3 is TGTGCCACCAGCAGTATACAGGGCCGTGCAAGCTACACCTTC. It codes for CATSSIQGRASYTF. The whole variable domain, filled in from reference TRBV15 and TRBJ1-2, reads DAMVIQNPRYQVTQFGKPVTLSCSQTLNHNVMYWYQQKSSQAPKLLFHYYDKDFNNEADTPDNFQSRRPNTSFCFLDIRSPGLGDTAMYLCATSSIQGRASYTFGSGTRLTVV.

CDR3 amino acids: CASSISGTFYNEQFF. The DNA of the CDR3 is TGTGCCAGTAGTATTAGCGGGACCTTCTACAATGAGCAGTTCTTC. V gene TRBV19 combines with J gene TRBJ2-1, with TRBD2 identical over 8 bases. The germline gives CDR1 LNHDA, CDR2 SQIVND (reference sequence). The CDR3 loop spans 15 amino acids. V shed 3 bases, J shed 3 bases, and the junction held 4 bases outside the gene matches.

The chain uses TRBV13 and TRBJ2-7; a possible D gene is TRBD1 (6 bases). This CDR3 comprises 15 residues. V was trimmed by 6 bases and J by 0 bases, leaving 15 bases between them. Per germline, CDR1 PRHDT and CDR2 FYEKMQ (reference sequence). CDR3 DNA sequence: TGTGCCAGCAGAGTCCTTCTGGACAGCTCCTACGAGCAGTACTTC. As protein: CASRVLLDSSYEQYF.

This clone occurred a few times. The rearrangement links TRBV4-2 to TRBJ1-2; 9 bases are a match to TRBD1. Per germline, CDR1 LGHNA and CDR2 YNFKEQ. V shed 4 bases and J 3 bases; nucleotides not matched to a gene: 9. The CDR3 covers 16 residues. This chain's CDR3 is CASSLGGRTGDYGYTF. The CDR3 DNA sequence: TGTGCCAGCAGCCTGGGGGGGAGGACAGGGGACTATGGCTACACCTTC.

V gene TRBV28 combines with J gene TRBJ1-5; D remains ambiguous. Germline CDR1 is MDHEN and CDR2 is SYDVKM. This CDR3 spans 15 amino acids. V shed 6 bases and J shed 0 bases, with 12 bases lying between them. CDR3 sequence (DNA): TGTGCCAGCAGCCAAGGGAGGTATAGCAATCAGCCCCAGCATTTT. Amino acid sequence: CASSQGRYSNQPQHF.